The 4 T cell receptor beta chains below were found in one sample sequenced in a study of cytomegalovirus exposure and HLA in healthy donors. This table comes from immunoSEQ multiplex PCR, and its TCRdb copy is limited to in-frame clones, with some not included. Among over 150,000 clones listed, about 86% were seen once. Sample: PBMCs. These receptors came from a human donor in good health.

V usage is TRBV19 and J usage is TRBJ2-6; TRBD1 agrees at 8 bases. This CDR3 is 17 amino acids long. CDR1 is LNHDA, CDR2 SQIVND, per germline (reference sequence). Germline trimming cut 6 bases from V and 0 bases from J; bases unmatched to any gene: 7. Here the CDR3 reads CASSKQGGDSGANVLTF. The CDR3 bases are TGTGCCAGTAGCAAACAGGGGGGAGACTCTGGGGCCAACGTCCTGACTTTC.

V and J are TRBV4-1 and TRBJ2-3, with unresolved D. The germline V gene encodes CDR1 MGHRA and CDR2 YSYEKL. There are 16 residues in the CDR3. Trimming removed 0 bases at V and 1 base at J, with 11 bases between. The CDR3 region is CASSQDWSLGTDTQYF. DNA for the CDR3: TGCGCCAGCAGCCAAGATTGGAGTCTGGGCACAGATACGCAGTATTTT.

This chain connects TRBV9 to TRBJ2-2, with a weak D call TRBD1 (6 bases). Trimming took off 0 bases at V and 4 bases at J, with 10 bases between the two ends. The V gene's germline CDR1 is SGDLS and CDR2 YYNGEE. The CDR3 covers 15 residues. The CDR3, as DNA: TGTGCCAGCAGCGTAGAGGGACAATTCACCGGGGAGCTGTTTTTT. It specifies CASSVEGQFTGELFF. The whole variable domain, filled in from reference TRBV9 and TRBJ2-2, reads DSGVTQTPKHLITATGQRVTLRCSPRSGDLSVYWYQQSLDQGLQFLIQYYNGEERAKGNILERFSAQQFPDLHSELNLSSLELGDSALYFCASSVEGQFTGELFFGEGSRLTVL.

The chain combines TRBV27 with TRBJ1-1, with D perhaps matching TRBD1 (6 bases). Trimming took 3 bases from V and 1 from J, leaving 15 bases between them. Germline CDR1 and CDR2: MNHEY and SMNVEV (reference sequence). This CDR3 comprises 16 residues. Here the CDR3 DNA reads TGTGCCAGCAGTTTTAGCGGGGGCCGTAGGAACACTGAAGCTTTCTTT. Protein: CASSFSGGRRNTEAFF.